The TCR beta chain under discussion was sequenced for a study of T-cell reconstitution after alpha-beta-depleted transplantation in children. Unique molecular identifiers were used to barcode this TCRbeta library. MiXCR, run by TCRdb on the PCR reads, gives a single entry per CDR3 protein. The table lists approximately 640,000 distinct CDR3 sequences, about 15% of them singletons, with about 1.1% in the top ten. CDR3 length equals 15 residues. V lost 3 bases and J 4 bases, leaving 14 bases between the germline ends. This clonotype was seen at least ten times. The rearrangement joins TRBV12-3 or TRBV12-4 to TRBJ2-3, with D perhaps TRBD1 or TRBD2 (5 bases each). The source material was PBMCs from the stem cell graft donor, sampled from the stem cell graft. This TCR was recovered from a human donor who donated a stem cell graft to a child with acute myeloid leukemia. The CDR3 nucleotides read TGTGCCAGCAGTTTGAGGGGCAGGTCCCCAGATACGCAGTATTTT. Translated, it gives CASSLRGRSPDTQYF.